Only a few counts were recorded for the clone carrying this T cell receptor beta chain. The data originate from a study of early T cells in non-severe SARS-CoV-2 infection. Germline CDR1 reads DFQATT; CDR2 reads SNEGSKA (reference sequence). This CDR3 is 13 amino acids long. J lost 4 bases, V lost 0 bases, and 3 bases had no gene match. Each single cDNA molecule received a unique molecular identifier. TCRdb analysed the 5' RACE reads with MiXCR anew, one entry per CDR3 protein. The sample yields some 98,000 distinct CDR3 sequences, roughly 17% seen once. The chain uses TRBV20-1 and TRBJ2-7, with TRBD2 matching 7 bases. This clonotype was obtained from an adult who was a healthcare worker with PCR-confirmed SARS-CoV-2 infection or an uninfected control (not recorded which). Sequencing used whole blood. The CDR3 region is CSARDEGGYEQYF. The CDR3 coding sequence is TGCAGTGCTAGAGATGAGGGAGGGTACGAGCAGTACTTC.